The rows below give T cell receptor beta chains drawn from one sample of a study of blood T cells in healthy people across ages. TCRdb re-called the 5' RACE reads with MiXCR, one entry per CDR3 protein. Counted here are about 800,000 distinct CDR3 sequences, nearly 60% occurring once; the ten biggest clones make up about 20%. Source material: blood. Receptor source: a man aged 25 to 45 in good health. Both conserved end residues are part of each CDR3. D genes are given only for firm matches. Rows may omit the clone size; those that give it use once, few, many or a size class.

CASSGDRAREQYF,TGTGCCAGCAGCGGTGACAGGGCGAGGGAGCAGTACTTC,TRBV7-9,-,TRBJ2-7,TRBD1
CASSLRQAIHNEQFF,TGTGCCAGCAGCCTCCGGCAGGCCATCCACAATGAGCAGTTCTTC,TRBV13,-,TRBJ2-1,-
CASSREPLRVHEQYF,TGTGCCAGCTCCCGCGAACCCCTTAGAGTCCACGAGCAGTACTTC,TRBV18,-,TRBJ2-7,-
CASSLATGDTQYF,TGTGCCAGCAGCTTAGCCACGGGGGATACGCAGTATTTT,TRBV7-2,-,TRBJ2-3,-
CAIKSTGNQPQHF,TGTGCCATCAAGAGTACGGGCAATCAGCCCCAGCATTTT,TRBV10-3,few,TRBJ1-5,-
CSGDLGGKTQYF,TGCAGCGGTGACCTCGGAGGGAAGACCCAGTACTTC,TRBV29-1,-,TRBJ2-5,-
CASSYPKGSANTGELFF,TGTGCCAGCAGTTACCCCAAGGGAAGCGCGAACACCGGGGAGCTGTTTTTT,TRBV6-2/TRBV6-3,once,TRBJ2-2,-
CASSYGTGGYTF,TGTGCCAGCAGTTACGGAACAGGGGGCTACACCTTC,TRBV6-6,-,TRBJ1-2,-
CASGRVYEQYF,TGTGCCAGCGGAAGGGTCTACGAGCAGTACTTC,TRBV3-1,-,TRBJ2-7,-
CAISDRENQPQHF,TGTGCCATCAGCGACAGGGAAAATCAGCCCCAGCATTTT,TRBV10-3,-,TRBJ1-5,TRBD1
CSAVPGQGSGYF,TGCAGCGCAGTCCCGGGACAGGGAAGTGGGTATTTT,TRBV29-1,few,TRBJ2-3,TRBD1
CAAPKDREGYTF,TGTGCCGCGCCTAAGGACAGGGAAGGCTACACCTTC,TRBV30,-,TRBJ1-2,TRBD1
CASSGEGIILGYEQYF,TGTGCCAGCAGTGGGGAAGGGATTATACTAGGCTACGAGCAGTACTTC,TRBV6-1,-,TRBJ2-7,-
CASSQVHQGRAFF,TGTGCCAGCAGCCAAGTACACCAGGGGCGAGCTTTCTTT,TRBV14,-,TRBJ1-1,-
CASSFRHTPYEQYF,TGTGCCAGCAGCTTTAGACATACCCCCTACGAGCAGTACTTC,TRBV7-9,-,TRBJ2-7,-
CASSEAQGREKEYF,TGTGCCAGCAGTGAAGCGCAGGGACGGGAAAAGGAGTACTTC,TRBV2,few,TRBJ2-7,-
CAWTQGGSQPQHF,TGTGCCTGGACGCAGGGGGGAAGTCAGCCCCAGCATTTT,TRBV30,-,TRBJ1-5,TRBD1
CASSYLDRDTYEQYF,TGTGCCAGCAGTTACTTGGACCGAGACACCTACGAGCAGTACTTC,TRBV6-6,-,TRBJ2-7,-
CASSYSRGGAEQFF,TGTGCCAGCAGTTACTCGCGGGGAGGGGCTGAGCAGTTCTTC,TRBV6-5,-,TRBJ2-1,TRBD2
CASSQGTSEYF,TGTGCCAGCAGTCAAGGGACTAGCGAGTACTTC,TRBV6-2/TRBV6-3,-,TRBJ2-7,TRBD2
CSAKGASNSPLHF,TGCAGTGCCAAGGGGGCCAGTAATTCACCCCTCCACTTT,TRBV20-1,-,TRBJ1-6,TRBD1
CSVRRAAEAFF,TGCAGCGTTAGGAGGGCGGCTGAAGCTTTCTTT,TRBV29-1,once,TRBJ1-1,-
CAGSLASINSPLHF,TGTGCCGGCAGCTTAGCTTCAATTAATTCACCCCTCCACTTT,TRBV7-2,-,TRBJ1-6,-
CATSRVGNEQFF,TGTGCCACCAGCAGAGTGGGAAATGAGCAGTTCTTC,TRBV15,-,TRBJ2-1,-
CASSLGLGDKQYF,TGTGCCAGCAGCTTAGGGCTAGGTGACAAGCAGTACTTC,TRBV7-2,few,TRBJ2-5,-
CASSLGFRPYEQYF,TGTGCCAGCAGCTTAGGGTTCCGTCCGTACGAGCAGTACTTC,TRBV7-2,-,TRBJ2-7,-
CASSSTSGGANEQFF,TGTGCCAGCAGCTCGACTAGCGGGGGGGCTAATGAGCAGTTCTTC,TRBV11-2,-,TRBJ2-1,TRBD2
CASSLGSGVEQYF,TGTGCCAGCAGCTTAGGTTCAGGGGTCGAGCAGTACTTC,TRBV7-8,few,TRBJ2-7,-
CSARVVGRAATYEQYF,TGCAGTGCTAGAGTCGTGGGACGAGCGGCAACCTACGAGCAGTACTTC,TRBV20-1,few,TRBJ2-7,-
CAITLDRDTVGDTQYF,TGTGCCATCACTCTGGATCGGGACACCGTGGGGGATACGCAGTATTTT,TRBV10-3,few,TRBJ2-3,-
CASSQGRGPYEQYF,TGTGCCAGCAGCCAAGGTAGGGGGCCCTACGAGCAGTACTTC,TRBV3-1,-,TRBJ2-7,TRBD1
CSVGGLSFNEQFF,TGCAGTGTAGGGGGCTTGTCTTTCAATGAGCAGTTCTTC,TRBV20-1,few,TRBJ2-1,TRBD1
CASSQGGGQYF,TGTGCCAGCAGCCAAGGTGGGGGACAGTACTTC,TRBV14,few,TRBJ2-7,-
CASSSDRNEQYF,TGTGCCAGCAGCTCGGACAGGAACGAGCAGTACTTC,TRBV7-9,-,TRBJ2-7,TRBD1
CASRSDGGYTF,TGCGCCAGCAGATCGGACGGCGGCTACACCTTC,TRBV5-1,-,TRBJ1-2,-
CSGLHGSWREQFF,TGCAGTGGTCTCCACGGCTCCTGGAGGGAGCAGTTCTTC,TRBV20-1,few,TRBJ2-1,-
CASSRTTGETQYF,TGTGCCAGCAGCCGGACTACCGGGGAGACCCAGTACTTC,TRBV7-2,few,TRBJ2-5,-
CASSPRGIQETQYF,TGTGCCAGCAGCCCGAGGGGGATCCAAGAGACCCAGTACTTC,TRBV7-2,-,TRBJ2-5,-
CASSLDDQKLFF,TGTGCCAGCAGTTTAGACGATCAAAAACTGTTTTTT,TRBV12-3/TRBV12-4,few,TRBJ1-4,-
CASSLGRLAGVVYEQFF,TGCGCCAGCAGCTTGGGGCGGCTAGCGGGAGTGGTCTATGAGCAGTTCTTC,TRBV5-1,-,TRBJ2-1,TRBD2
CSASSRLANTDTQYF,TGCAGTGCTAGTTCCCGACTAGCAAACACAGATACGCAGTATTTT,TRBV20-1,-,TRBJ2-3,TRBD2
CSVLAGGLQETQYF,TGCAGCGTTTTGGCAGGGGGTCTTCAAGAGACCCAGTACTTC,TRBV29-1,few,TRBJ2-5,TRBD1